This is a list of T cell receptor beta chains from one sample in a study of CD4+ T cells in melanoma. Some clones are missing from TCRdb's copy, which holds only in-frame ones; the method was immunoSEQ multiplex PCR. This sample has over 6,500 clones; 69% occur once, and the top ten carry approximately 31%. Source material: cells from a culture (not recorded whether cultured in vitro). The receptor source for this set is a human donor with melanoma. CDR3s include the opening cysteine and the closing phenylalanine or tryptophan. A D gene is named only where the DNA matches it firmly. Size tells how often a clone was seen (once, few, many) or the class of an expanded clone, and some rows leave it out.

V gene	J gene	D gene	clone size	CDR3 protein	CDR3 DNA
TRBV7-3	TRBJ1-2	-	-	CASSPGKVNYGYTF	TGTGCCAGCAGCCCCGGGAAGGTTAACTATGGCTACACCTTC
TRBV15	TRBJ1-5	-	-	CATSNRGVGNQPQHF	TGTGCCACCAGCAACCGGGGGGTTGGCAATCAGCCCCAGCATTTT
TRBV28	TRBJ1-2	-	few	CASTTGYYGYTF	TGTGCCAGCACTACAGGGTACTATGGCTACACCTTC
TRBV10-3	TRBJ1-1	-	-	CAISESTPGTEAFF	TGTGCCATCAGTGAGTCGACCCCCGGCACTGAAGCTTTCTTT
TRBV19	TRBJ2-2	TRBD1	few	CASSLSHGTGGITGELFF	TGTGCCAGTAGTTTAAGCCATGGGACAGGGGGTATCACCGGGGAGCTGTTTTTT
TRBV5-4	TRBJ1-2	-	-	CASSRDGYGYTF	TGTGCCAGCAGTCGGGACGGCTATGGCTACACCTTC
TRBV23-1	TRBJ1-1	-	few	CASSRPGLNTEAFF	TGCGCCAGCAGTCGTCCAGGGCTGAACACTGAAGCTTTCTTT
TRBV5-1	TRBJ2-1	-	-	CASSWNSNNEQFF	TGCGCCAGCAGCTGGAACAGCAACAATGAGCAGTTCTTC
TRBV4-1	TRBJ2-1	-	-	CASSQDRVEQFF	TGCGCCAGCAGCCAAGACAGGGTGGAGCAGTTCTTC
TRBV7-9	TRBJ2-3	-	-	CASSLSGGVSTDTQYF	TGTGCCAGCAGCTTATCCGGGGGAGTTAGCACAGATACGCAGTATTTT